This T cell receptor beta chain was identified during a study of blood T cell repertoires in COVID-19 (dated by TCRdb to 2018 to 2021). In terms of the full investigation: Samples covering the acute and convalescent phases of COVID-19 were provided by collaborators in the United States, Italy and Spain. Deeply sampled blood TCRbeta repertoires from subjects exposed to, actively infected with, or recovered from COVID-19 were included in the dataset. The material from the prospective study consisted of cDNA or gDNA derived from T cells, B-cell-depleted T cells, or PBMCs. The repertoires were released in a freely available public database intended as a resource for research on the immune response to SARS-CoV-2. Samples came from the ongoing ImmuneRACE study (first 160 participants) plus 1,254 subjects from 6 global collaborators. Nearly every sample came with metadata listing a de-identified subject ID, COVID-19 status, age in years and sex. Where available, HLA class I and class II types were obtained from metadata supplied by the sample provider rather than from assay-based typing. General conclusions and limits of the study: The amount of clinical and demographic metadata varied by source and participant and was provided uncurated.

Note on this clone: Its antigen specificity is not known. It has no much larger one-base neighbor in the sample; base qualities were not kept. This specimen includes other DNA sequences encoding the same CDR3.

TCRbeta CDR3 regions were amplified from genomic DNA using the immunoSEQ Assay, a bias-controlled multiplex PCR. The paper's data handling went like this. Nucleated cell counts per sample were estimated from amplification of reference gene primers within the assay. To quantify the absolute abundance of each unique TCRbeta CDR3 rearrangement, sequence reads were collapsed and filtered. For each sample, productive Simpson clonality was calculated as the square root of Simpson's diversity index over productive rearrangements. In its TCRdb copy, this immuneACCESS table keeps in-frame sequences only and misses some clones. Where compared with another copy, unresolved V genes explain less than half of these, and the others have no known cause. V and J calls and clone size are copied from that table; D and trimming were computed from the DNA. This sample comprises around 250,000 clones, around nine tenths of them detected only once. The ten most abundant clones make up around 9% of the sample.

Collaborating institutions collected whole blood in K2EDTA tubes following their own protocols. Collaborator samples were shipped for TCRbeta analysis as frozen whole blood, isolated PBMCs, or DNA extracted from either sample type. V and J are truncated by 5 bases and 0 bases respectively, leaving an intervening sequence of 20 bases. In the germline V gene (reference sequence), CDR1 corresponds to LNHDA and CDR2 to SQIVND. From the cysteine up to the phenylalanine, the CDR3 has a length of 18 residues. Only the CDR3 region is kept as DNA, spanning 54 bases read in frame from base 1. The rearrangement joined TRBV19 to TRBJ2-4; the D gene is perhaps TRBD2, on 7 matching bases. The clonotype originates from a man between 35 and 55 years old with active or convalescent COVID-19. Material: peripheral blood. The CDR3 protein sequence reads: CASSWGGGGSGAKNIQYF. In nucleotides, the sequence is TGTGCCAGTAGTTGGGGTGGCGGGGGCTCGGGAGCCAAAAACATTCAGTACTTC.